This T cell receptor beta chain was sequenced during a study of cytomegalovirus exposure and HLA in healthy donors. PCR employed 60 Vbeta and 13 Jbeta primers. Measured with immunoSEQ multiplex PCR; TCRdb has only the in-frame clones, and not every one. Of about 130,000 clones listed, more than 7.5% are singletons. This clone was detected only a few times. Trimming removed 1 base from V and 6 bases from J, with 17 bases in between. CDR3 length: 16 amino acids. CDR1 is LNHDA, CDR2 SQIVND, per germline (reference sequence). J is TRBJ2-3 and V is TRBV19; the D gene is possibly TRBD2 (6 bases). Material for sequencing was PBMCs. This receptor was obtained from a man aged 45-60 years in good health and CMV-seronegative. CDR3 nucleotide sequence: TGTGCCAGTAGTATAGTGGGTAGGGAGGAACGGGATACGCAGTATTTT. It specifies CASSIVGREERDTQYF.